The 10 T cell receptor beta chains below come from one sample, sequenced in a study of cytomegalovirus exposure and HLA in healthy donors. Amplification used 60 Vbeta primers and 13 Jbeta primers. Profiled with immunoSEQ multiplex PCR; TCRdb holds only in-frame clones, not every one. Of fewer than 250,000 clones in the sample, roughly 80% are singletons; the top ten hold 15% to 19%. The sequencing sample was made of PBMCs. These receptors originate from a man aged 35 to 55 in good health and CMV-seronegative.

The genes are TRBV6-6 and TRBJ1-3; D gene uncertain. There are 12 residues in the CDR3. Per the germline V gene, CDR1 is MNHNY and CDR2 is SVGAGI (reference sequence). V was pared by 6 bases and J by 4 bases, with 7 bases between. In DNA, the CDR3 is TGTGCCAGCAGCCCGCAGGGAAACACCATATATTTT. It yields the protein CASSPQGNTIYF.

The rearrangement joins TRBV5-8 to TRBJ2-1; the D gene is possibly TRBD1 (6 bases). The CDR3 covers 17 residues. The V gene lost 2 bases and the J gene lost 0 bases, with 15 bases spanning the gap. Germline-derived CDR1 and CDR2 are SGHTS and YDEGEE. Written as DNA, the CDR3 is TGTGCCAGCAGCTTAGGACAGTCTATTGACTCCTACAATGAGCAGTTCTTC. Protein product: CASSLGQSIDSYNEQFF.

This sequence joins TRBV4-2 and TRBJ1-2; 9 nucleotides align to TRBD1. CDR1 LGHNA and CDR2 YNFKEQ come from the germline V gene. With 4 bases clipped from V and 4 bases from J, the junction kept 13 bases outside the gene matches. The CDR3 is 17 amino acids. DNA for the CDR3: TGTGCCAGCAGCCGGGACGGGGCGGGACAGGGCGGCTATGGCTACACCTTC. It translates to CASSRDGAGQGGYGYTF.

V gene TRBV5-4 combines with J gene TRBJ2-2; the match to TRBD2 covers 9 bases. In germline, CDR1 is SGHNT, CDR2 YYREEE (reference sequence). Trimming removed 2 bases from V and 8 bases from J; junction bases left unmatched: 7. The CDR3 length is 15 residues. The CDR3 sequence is CASSFSGGKAGELFF. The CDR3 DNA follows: TGTGCCAGCAGCTTTAGCGGGGGCAAAGCGGGGGAGCTGTTTTTT.

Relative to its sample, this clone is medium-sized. CDR3 nucleotides: TGTGCCAGCAGCCCTTGGACAGGGCGGGAAAAACTGTTTTTT. It translates to CASSPWTGREKLFF. The chain is built from TRBV7-6 and TRBJ1-4; 8 bases line up with TRBD1. The CDR3 sequence is 14 residues long. The V and J ends lost 5 bases and 8 bases, in that order; junction bases with no gene match: 7. Looked up from germline, CDR1 is SGHVS and CDR2 is FNYEAQ.

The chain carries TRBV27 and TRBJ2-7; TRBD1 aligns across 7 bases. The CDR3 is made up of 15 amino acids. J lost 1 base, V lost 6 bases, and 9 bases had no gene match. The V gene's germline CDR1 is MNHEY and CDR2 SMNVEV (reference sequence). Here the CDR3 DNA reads TGTGCCAGCAGATCTGACAGGGTAGGGTCCTACGAGCAGTACTTC. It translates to CASRSDRVGSYEQYF.

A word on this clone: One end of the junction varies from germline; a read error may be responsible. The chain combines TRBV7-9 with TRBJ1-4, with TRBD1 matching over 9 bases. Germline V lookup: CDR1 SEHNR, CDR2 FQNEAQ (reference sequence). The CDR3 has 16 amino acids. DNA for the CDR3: TGTTCCAGCAGCTTAGGGGACAGGGAAATGAATGAAAAACTGTTTTTT. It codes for CSSSLGDREMNEKLFF.

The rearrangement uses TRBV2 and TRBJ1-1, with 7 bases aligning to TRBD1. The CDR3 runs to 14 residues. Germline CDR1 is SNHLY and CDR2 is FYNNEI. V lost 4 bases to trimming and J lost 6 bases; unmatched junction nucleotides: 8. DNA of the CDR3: TGTGCCAGCAGTGTTAGTGAGGGGGCATCTGAAGCTTTCTTT. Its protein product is CASSVSEGASEAFF.

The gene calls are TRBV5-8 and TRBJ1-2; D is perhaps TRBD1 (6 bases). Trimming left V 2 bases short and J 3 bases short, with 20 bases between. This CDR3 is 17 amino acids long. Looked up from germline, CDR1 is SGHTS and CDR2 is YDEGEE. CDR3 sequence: CASSFLRGVGQYYGYTF. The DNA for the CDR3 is TGTGCCAGCAGCTTCTTACGGGGGGTCGGACAGTACTATGGCTACACCTTC.

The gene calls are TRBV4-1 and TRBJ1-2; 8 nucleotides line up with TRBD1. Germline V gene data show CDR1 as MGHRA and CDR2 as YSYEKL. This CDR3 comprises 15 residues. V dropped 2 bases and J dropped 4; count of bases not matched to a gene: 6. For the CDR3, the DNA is TGCGCCAGCAGCCAAACTTCCGGGACAGGCTATGGCTACACCTTC. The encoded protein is CASSQTSGTGYGYTF.